These T cell receptor beta chains were read from a single sample in a study of vaccination effects on CD4 cells after COVID-19. Antigens of these TCRs are unknown. Sequencing used immunoSEQ multiplex PCR; TCRdb keeps in-frame clones, though not all of them. The table shows fewer than 80,000 clones, with 70% to 85% occurring only once. Sample: CD4+ T cells from PBMCs cultured with HCoV-229E spike peptides, taken after COVID-19 vaccination. The receptor set was obtained from a human donor who received a COVID-19 vaccine. CDR3s include the opening cysteine and the closing phenylalanine or tryptophan. D genes are given only for firm matches. Size is omitted from some rows. Given values are once, few, many or a class for expanded clones.

d_gene: -; v_gene: TRBV7-9; abundance: -; j_gene: TRBJ2-2; CDR3aa: CASSLESGNTGELFF; CDR3nt: TGTGCCAGCAGCTTAGAATCGGGGAACACCGGGGAGCTGTTTTTT
d_gene: -; v_gene: TRBV12-3/TRBV12-4; abundance: -; j_gene: TRBJ1-1; CDR3aa: CASSLGGVAFF; CDR3nt: TGTGCCAGCAGTTTAGGGGGAGTTGCTTTCTTT
d_gene: TRBD2; v_gene: TRBV2; abundance: -; j_gene: TRBJ2-3; CDR3aa: CASSRRLAGEDTQYF; CDR3nt: TGTGCCAGCAGTCGTCGGCTAGCGGGGGAGGATACGCAGTATTTT
d_gene: -; v_gene: TRBV18; abundance: -; j_gene: TRBJ1-6; CDR3aa: CASSLSSYNSPLHF; CDR3nt: TGTGCCAGCTCACTGAGCTCCTATAATTCACCCCTCCACTTT
d_gene: TRBD1; v_gene: TRBV24-1; abundance: -; j_gene: TRBJ2-2; CDR3aa: CATSDPRQGETGELFF; CDR3nt: TGTGCCACCAGTGATCCGCGACAGGGAGAAACCGGGGAGCTGTTTTTT
d_gene: -; v_gene: TRBV6-5; abundance: once; j_gene: TRBJ1-6; CDR3aa: CASSPADRSGSPLHF; CDR3nt: TGTGCCAGCAGTCCCGCCGACAGGTCCGGGTCACCCCTCCACTTT
d_gene: -; v_gene: TRBV19; abundance: once; j_gene: TRBJ2-5; CDR3aa: CASSITVFGTQYF; CDR3nt: TGTGCCAGTAGTATTACAGTATTCGGGACCCAGTACTTC
d_gene: -; v_gene: TRBV24-1; abundance: -; j_gene: TRBJ2-6; CDR3aa: CATSGGPGANVLTF; CDR3nt: TGTGCCACCAGTGGGGGGCCTGGGGCCAACGTCCTGACTTTC
d_gene: TRBD1; v_gene: TRBV24-1; abundance: few; j_gene: TRBJ1-2; CDR3aa: CATSDSRQGAVYGYTF; CDR3nt: TGTGCCACCAGTGATTCCCGACAGGGGGCGGTGTATGGCTACACCTTC
d_gene: -; v_gene: TRBV19; abundance: -; j_gene: TRBJ2-5; CDR3aa: CASRPFGRGEETQYF; CDR3nt: TGTGCCAGTAGACCGTTCGGGAGAGGGGAAGAGACCCAGTACTTC
d_gene: TRBD2; v_gene: TRBV10-3; abundance: -; j_gene: TRBJ2-1; CDR3aa: CAISDSGTSGGNEQFF; CDR3nt: TGTGCCATCAGTGACTCCGGGACTAGCGGGGGCAATGAGCAGTTCTTC
d_gene: -; v_gene: TRBV5-1; abundance: -; j_gene: TRBJ1-1; CDR3aa: CASSLPRLNTEAFF; CDR3nt: TGCGCCAGCAGCTTACCCAGACTGAACACTGAAGCTTTCTTT
d_gene: TRBD1; v_gene: TRBV7-3; abundance: once; j_gene: TRBJ2-6; CDR3aa: CASSLTRQGRHSGANVLTF; CDR3nt: TGTGCCAGCAGCTTAACTCGACAGGGGCGACACTCTGGGGCCAACGTCCTGACTTTC
d_gene: -; v_gene: TRBV4-1; abundance: -; j_gene: TRBJ2-2; CDR3aa: CASSQDWGGDVTGELFF; CDR3nt: TGCGCCAGCAGCCAAGATTGGGGCGGGGACGTCACCGGGGAGCTGTTTTTT
d_gene: -; v_gene: TRBV18; abundance: few; j_gene: TRBJ2-2; CDR3aa: CASSPFGAANTGELFF; CDR3nt: TGTGCCAGCTCACCCTTCGGGGCAGCGAACACCGGGGAGCTGTTTTTT
d_gene: TRBD1; v_gene: TRBV5-1; abundance: -; j_gene: TRBJ1-2; CDR3aa: CASSPSTGAPGGYTF; CDR3nt: TGCGCCAGCAGCCCTTCGACAGGGGCCCCTGGTGGCTACACCTTC
d_gene: TRBD2; v_gene: TRBV30; abundance: -; j_gene: TRBJ2-1; CDR3aa: CAWSVRPMTSDHNEQFF; CDR3nt: TGTGCCTGGAGTGTACGCCCTATGACTAGCGACCACAATGAGCAGTTCTTC
d_gene: TRBD1; v_gene: TRBV5-8; abundance: -; j_gene: TRBJ1-1; CDR3aa: CASPSGGGESTEAFF; CDR3nt: TGTGCCAGCCCCTCCGGAGGGGGCGAAAGCACTGAAGCTTTCTTT
d_gene: -; v_gene: TRBV5-1; abundance: -; j_gene: TRBJ2-1; CDR3aa: CASSLLDSYNEQFF; CDR3nt: TGCGCCAGCAGCTTGCTCGACAGCTACAATGAGCAGTTCTTC
d_gene: -; v_gene: TRBV14; abundance: -; j_gene: TRBJ1-2; CDR3aa: CASSQVDYGYTF; CDR3nt: TGTGCCAGCAGCCAAGTGGACTATGGCTACACCTTC
d_gene: -; v_gene: TRBV30; abundance: -; j_gene: TRBJ1-5; CDR3aa: CAWSSGRDQPQHF; CDR3nt: TGTGCCTGGAGTAGCGGGAGGGATCAGCCCCAGCATTTT
d_gene: -; v_gene: TRBV7-2; abundance: -; j_gene: TRBJ2-1; CDR3aa: CASSASLARQFF; CDR3nt: TGTGCCAGCAGCGCCTCCCTTGCCCGACAGTTCTTC
d_gene: -; v_gene: TRBV5-1; abundance: -; j_gene: TRBJ1-4; CDR3aa: CASSLSGGNWNEKLFF; CDR3nt: TGCGCCAGCAGCTTGTCGGGTGGGAATTGGAATGAAAAACTGTTTTTT
d_gene: -; v_gene: TRBV3-1/TRBV3-2; abundance: -; j_gene: TRBJ1-4; CDR3aa: CASSLRQVATNEKLFF; CDR3nt: TGTGCCAGCAGCCTTCGACAGGTTGCAACTAATGAAAAACTGTTTTTT
d_gene: -; v_gene: TRBV18; abundance: -; j_gene: TRBJ2-2; CDR3aa: CASSPLVDGELFF; CDR3nt: TGTGCCAGCTCACCTTTGGTCGACGGGGAGCTGTTTTTT
d_gene: -; v_gene: TRBV5-4; abundance: -; j_gene: TRBJ2-2; CDR3aa: CASSFRGAGTTGELFF; CDR3nt: TGTGCCAGCAGCTTTCGAGGCGCAGGGACAACCGGGGAGCTGTTTTTT
d_gene: -; v_gene: TRBV7-2; abundance: -; j_gene: TRBJ1-2; CDR3aa: CASSSQLLTNYGYTF; CDR3nt: TGTGCCAGCAGCTCACAGCTTCTTACTAACTATGGCTACACCTTC
d_gene: -; v_gene: TRBV19; abundance: once; j_gene: TRBJ2-3; CDR3aa: CASSFIRGTDTQYF; CDR3nt: TGTGCCAGTAGCTTTATTCGGGGCACAGATACGCAGTATTTT
d_gene: TRBD1; v_gene: TRBV7-9; abundance: once; j_gene: TRBJ1-6; CDR3aa: CASSLATGESSYNSPLHF; CDR3nt: TGTGCCAGCAGCTTAGCGACAGGGGAGAGCTCCTATAATTCACCCCTCCACTTT
d_gene: -; v_gene: TRBV4-1; abundance: -; j_gene: TRBJ1-2; CDR3aa: CASSPPLGGTYGYTF; CDR3nt: TGCGCCAGCAGCCCCCCTTTGGGGGGGACTTATGGCTACACCTTC
d_gene: -; v_gene: TRBV11-2; abundance: -; j_gene: TRBJ1-3; CDR3aa: CASSLRVQASGNTIYF; CDR3nt: TGTGCCAGCAGCTTACGCGTTCAGGCCTCTGGAAACACCATATATTTT
d_gene: -; v_gene: TRBV21-1; abundance: -; j_gene: TRBJ2-5; CDR3aa: CASSKRGRGVHETQYF; CDR3nt: TGTGCCAGCAGCAAAAGGGGGCGGGGGGTCCATGAGACCCAGTACTTC
d_gene: TRBD1; v_gene: TRBV18; abundance: -; j_gene: TRBJ1-2; CDR3aa: CASRNTGTGAEGYTF; CDR3nt: TGTGCCAGCCGCAACACCGGGACAGGGGCGGAAGGCTACACCTTC
d_gene: -; v_gene: TRBV19; abundance: -; j_gene: TRBJ1-4; CDR3aa: CASQRRINEKLFF; CDR3nt: TGTGCCAGTCAAAGGAGGATTAATGAAAAACTGTTTTTT
d_gene: -; v_gene: TRBV5-5; abundance: -; j_gene: TRBJ1-2; CDR3aa: CASSFPGTYGYTF; CDR3nt: TGTGCCAGCAGCTTCCCAGGAACCTATGGCTACACCTTC
d_gene: TRBD1; v_gene: TRBV28; abundance: -; j_gene: TRBJ1-4; CDR3aa: CASRVSGTGVEKLFF; CDR3nt: TGTGCCAGCAGAGTCTCAGGGACAGGGGTCGAAAAACTGTTTTTT
d_gene: -; v_gene: TRBV5-1; abundance: few; j_gene: TRBJ1-1; CDR3aa: CASSLGDVATFF; CDR3nt: TGCGCCAGCAGCTTGGGGGACGTAGCAACTTTCTTT
d_gene: TRBD1; v_gene: TRBV29-1; abundance: few; j_gene: TRBJ1-5; CDR3aa: CSVGQGGQPQHF; CDR3nt: TGCAGCGTTGGACAGGGAGGACAGCCCCAGCATTTT
d_gene: -; v_gene: TRBV6-4; abundance: -; j_gene: TRBJ1-1; CDR3aa: CASSEGVGTEAFF; CDR3nt: TGTGCCAGCAGTGAAGGGGTCGGGACTGAAGCTTTCTTT
d_gene: TRBD1; v_gene: TRBV2; abundance: -; j_gene: TRBJ1-6; CDR3aa: CASSGQGNSPLHF; CDR3nt: TGTGCCAGCAGCGGACAGGGCAATTCACCCCTCCACTTT
d_gene: TRBD1; v_gene: TRBV18; abundance: few; j_gene: TRBJ1-6; CDR3aa: CASSSGGTNSPLHF; CDR3nt: TGTGCCAGCTCCTCAGGGGGCACAAATTCACCCCTCCACTTT
d_gene: -; v_gene: TRBV7-2; abundance: -; j_gene: TRBJ1-3; CDR3aa: CASSFSTGTVSSGNTIYF; CDR3nt: TGTGCCAGCAGCTTCTCTACTGGGACGGTCAGCTCTGGAAACACCATATATTTT
d_gene: -; v_gene: TRBV18; abundance: -; j_gene: TRBJ2-1; CDR3aa: CASSPGSARDEQFF; CDR3nt: TGTGCCAGCTCACCAGGGTCGGCGCGGGATGAGCAGTTCTTC
d_gene: -; v_gene: TRBV7-9; abundance: few; j_gene: TRBJ2-3; CDR3aa: CASSLAVGGADTQYF; CDR3nt: TGTGCCAGCAGCTTAGCAGTGGGGGGAGCAGATACGCAGTATTTT
d_gene: -; v_gene: TRBV18; abundance: -; j_gene: TRBJ1-1; CDR3aa: CASSPRTAGAEAFF; CDR3nt: TGTGCCAGCTCACCCCGGACAGCAGGGGCTGAAGCTTTCTTT
d_gene: -; v_gene: TRBV6-6; abundance: -; j_gene: TRBJ2-5; CDR3aa: CATSPNFPGDRGKETQYF; CDR3nt: TGTGCCACCAGTCCCAATTTCCCGGGCGATCGGGGAAAAGAGACCCAGTACTTC